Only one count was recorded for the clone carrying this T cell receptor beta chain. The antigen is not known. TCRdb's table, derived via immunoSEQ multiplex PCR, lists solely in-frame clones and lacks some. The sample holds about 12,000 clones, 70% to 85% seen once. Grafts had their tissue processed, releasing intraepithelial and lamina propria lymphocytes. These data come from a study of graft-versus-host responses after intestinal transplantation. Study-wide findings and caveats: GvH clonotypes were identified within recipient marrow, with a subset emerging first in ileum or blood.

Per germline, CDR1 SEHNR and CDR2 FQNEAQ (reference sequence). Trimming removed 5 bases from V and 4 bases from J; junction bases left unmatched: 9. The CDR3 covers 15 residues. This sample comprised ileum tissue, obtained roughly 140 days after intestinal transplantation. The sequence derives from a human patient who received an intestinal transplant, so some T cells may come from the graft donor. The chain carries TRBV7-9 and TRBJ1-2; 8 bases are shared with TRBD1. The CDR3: CASSPNGQGGYGYTF. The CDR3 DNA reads TGTGCCAGCAGCCCCAACGGACAGGGCGGCTATGGCTACACCTTC.